The T cell receptor beta chain described here comes from a study of identical twins. This clonotype came up a few times. The antigen is unknown. Study-wide points: Findings came from cross-sectional statistics, without long-term follow-up of donors. In monozygotic twins, models underestimated the sharing of out-of-frame TCR alpha. For out-of-frame alpha sequences shared by twins, low generation probability was in excess.

Germline CDR1 is SQVTM and CDR2 is ANQGSEA. Trimming took 8 bases from V and 1 from J, leaving 11 bases between them. CDR3 length equals 13 residues. A universal primer site was created by template switching, with the cDNA bearing unique molecular identifiers. MiXCR, applied by TCRdb to the 5' RACE reads, yields one record per CDR3 protein. The table lists fewer than 800,000 distinct CDR3 sequences, about 7% of them singletons. This sample also appeared in a second study, on yellow fever vaccine responses in identical twins.

The sequencing sample was made of PBMCs. The sequence was obtained from a young woman in good health. The chain uses TRBV29-1 and TRBJ2-2, with D perhaps TRBD1 or TRBD2 (6 bases each). The CDR3 loop is CSTGGQNTGELFF. The CDR3 coding sequence is TGCAGCACTGGGGGGCAGAACACCGGGGAGCTGTTTTTT.